The 9 T cell receptor beta chains presented below share a single source sample, sequenced in a study of T cell responses to AZD1222 COVID-19 vaccine (dated by TCRdb to 2020 to 2023). The library was obtained by the immunoSEQ multiplex PCR assay. Imported from immuneACCESS, the table was reduced by TCRdb to in-frame sequences with V and J called. These copies leave out some clones; in studies compared against another copy, an unresolved V gene accounts for under half, and the cause of the remainder is not known. In all, the sample holds about 100,000 clones, and 87% of those were seen once. The top ten hold about a sixth of the sample. Sample time point, as interpreted from the label and publication: baseline before first vaccination. Sequenced material: peripheral blood, taken on day 0 of AZD1222 vaccination. The receptors here all came from an adult in good health.

This clone was observed once. The CDR3 bases are TGTGCCAGCGGACAGGGGGTGTACGAGCAGTACTTC. This sequence encodes CASGQGVYEQYF. The J gene is TRBJ2-7, the V gene TRBV2; 10 nucleotides match TRBD1. V was clipped by 8 bases and J by 4 bases; unmatched bases: 2. The CDR3 is 12 amino acids. The germline CDR1 and CDR2 sequences are SNHLY and FYNNEI.

CDR3 residues: CASSLDSGTGNEKLFF. The CDR3 coding sequence is TGTGCCAGCAGCCTCGACTCCGGGACAGGGAATGAAAAACTGTTTTTT. The chain carries TRBV7-2 and TRBJ1-4, with 9 bases matching TRBD1. The CDR3 runs 16 residues. Germline CDR1 reads SGHTA; CDR2 reads FQGNSA. Unmatched junction bases numbered 9, after V lost 5 bases and J lost 5 bases.

This sequence joins TRBV4-1 and TRBJ2-7; no clear D gene. CDR1 and CDR2 from the germline V gene are MGHRA and YSYEKL. This CDR3 region has 14 residues. Trimming left V 1 base short and J 6 bases short, with 13 bases between. The DNA of the CDR3 is TGCGCCAGCAGCCAAGGTTCCCAGGTGCCCGAGCAGTACTTC. Protein sequence: CASSQGSQVPEQYF.

The chain has TRBV30 and TRBJ2-2; possibly TRBD2 for D (5 bases). Per germline, CDR1 GTSNPN and CDR2 SVGIG (reference sequence). The V and J ends lost 0 bases and 1 base respectively, with 6 bases between them. The CDR3 loop spans 14 amino acids. DNA of the CDR3: TGTGCCTGGAGTGTTACTAGGAACACCGGGGAGCTGTTTTTT. It yields the protein CAWSVTRNTGELFF. Together with reference TRBV30 and TRBJ2-2, the CDR3 gives the full variable domain: SQTIHQWPATLVQPVGSPLSLECTVEGTSNPNLYWYRQAAGRGLQLLFYSVGIGQISSEVPQNLSASRPQDRQFILSSKKLLLSDSGFYLCAWSVTRNTGELFFGEGSRLTVL.

The V gene is TRBV19, the J gene TRBJ1-2; D perhaps matches TRBD1 (5 bases). Per the germline V gene, CDR1 is LNHDA and CDR2 is SQIVND (reference sequence). Trimming stripped 8 bases from V and 0 bases from J, with 10 bases between. The CDR3 is 13 residues long. In DNA, the CDR3 is TGTGCCAGTTTCCAGGGTTCTAACTATGGCTACACCTTC. It codes for CASFQGSNYGYTF. Combining the CDR3 with reference TRBV19 and TRBJ1-2 gives the whole variable domain DGGITQSPKYLFRKEGQNVTLSCEQNLNHDAMYWYRQDPGQGLRLIYYSQIVNDFQKGDIAEGYSVSREKKESFPLTVTSAQKNPTAFYLCASFQGSNYGYTFGSGTRLTVV.

The chain carries TRBV2 and TRBJ2-5; either TRBD1 or TRBD2 may fit D (5 bases each). CDR3 length equals 14 residues. Trimming left V 3 bases short and J 5 bases short, with 13 bases between. Germline V gene sequence: CDR1 SNHLY, CDR2 FYNNEI. The CDR3: CASSESRGGETQYF. CDR3 DNA: TGTGCCAGCAGTGAGTCAAGGGGCGGGGAGACCCAGTACTTC.

The chain combines TRBV5-1 with TRBJ2-7; 7 bases map to TRBD1. The ends lost 4 bases at V and 5 bases at J; junction bases unmatched: 9. The CDR3 is made up of 14 amino acids. CDR1 and CDR2 (germline): SGHRS, YFSETQ. The CDR3 here is CASSAQGKDHEQYF. In DNA form, the CDR3 reads TGCGCCAGCAGCGCACAGGGGAAAGACCACGAGCAGTACTTC.

This chain uses TRBV27 with TRBJ2-4; D may be TRBD1 or TRBD2 (6 bases each). The CDR3 is 17 residues long. Germline V CDR1 and CDR2: MNHEY, SMNVEV (reference sequence). With 5 bases removed from V and 3 bases from J, the gap between germline ends came to 20 bases. Here the CDR3 reads CASSREGGWGGKNIQYF. The CDR3 DNA reads as TGTGCCAGCAGTCGAGAAGGGGGGTGGGGAGGCAAAAACATTCAGTACTTC.

The gene calls are TRBV7-3 and TRBJ1-1; tentative D call: TRBD1 (5 bases). Germline V gives CDR1 SGHTA, CDR2 FQGTGA. The CDR3 has 16 amino acids. Trimming pared 5 bases from V and 4 bases from J, leaving 20 bases between. The CDR3 spells CASSPAQGMGLTEAFF. The DNA of the CDR3 is TGTGCCAGCAGCCCCGCCCAGGGTATGGGTCTCACTGAAGCTTTCTTT.